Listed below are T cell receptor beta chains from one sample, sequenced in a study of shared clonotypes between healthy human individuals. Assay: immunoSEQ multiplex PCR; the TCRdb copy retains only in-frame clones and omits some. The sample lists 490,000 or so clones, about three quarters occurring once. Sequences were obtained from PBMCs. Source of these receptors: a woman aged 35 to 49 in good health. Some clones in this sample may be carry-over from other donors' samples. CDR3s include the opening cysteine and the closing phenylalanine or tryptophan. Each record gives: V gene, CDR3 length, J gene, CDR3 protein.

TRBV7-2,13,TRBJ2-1,CASSLSSYNEQFF
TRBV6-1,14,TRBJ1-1,CASTPRGPEEKAFF
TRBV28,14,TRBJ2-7,CASTPPGLAGGLYF
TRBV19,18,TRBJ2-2,CASSIRGLAGAGTGELFF
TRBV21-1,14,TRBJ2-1,CASSARTVYNEQFF
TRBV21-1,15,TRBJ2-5,CASSKFRGGTETQYF
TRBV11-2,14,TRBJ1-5,CASSLGSSNQPQHF
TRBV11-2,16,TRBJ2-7,CASSLDGTPGLYEQYF
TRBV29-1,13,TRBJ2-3,CSVEETGGDTQYF
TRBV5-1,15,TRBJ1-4,CASSAGTGINEKLFF
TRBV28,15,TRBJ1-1,CASSLGDRANTEAFF
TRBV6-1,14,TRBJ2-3,CASTQGLSTDTQYF
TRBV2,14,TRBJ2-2,CASSGGQKAGELFF
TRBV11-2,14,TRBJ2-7,CASSLAGARYEQYF
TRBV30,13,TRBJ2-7,CAWSVSFESEQYF
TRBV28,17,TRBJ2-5,CASSSRPGRGYQETQYF
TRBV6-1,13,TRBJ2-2,CASSPRGGRELFF
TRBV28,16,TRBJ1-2,CASSFGLGKGASGYTF
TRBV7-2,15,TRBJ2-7,CASSFPGTGAYEQYF
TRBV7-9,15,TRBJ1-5,CASSPTGHSNQPQHF
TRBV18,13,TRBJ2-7,CASSYRYRYEQYF
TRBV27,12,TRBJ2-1,CASSFEWGPQFF
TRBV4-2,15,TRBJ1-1,CASSQGTDGNTEAFF
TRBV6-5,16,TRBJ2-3,CASSYSLGVVGDTQYF
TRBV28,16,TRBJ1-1,CASSLKFTGHNTEAFF
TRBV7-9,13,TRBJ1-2,CASSFQSNYGYTF
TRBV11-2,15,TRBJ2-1,CASSPLTSGQHEQFF
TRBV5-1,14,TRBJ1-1,CASSLSQDGTEAFF
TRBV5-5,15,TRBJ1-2,CASRVDRAHPGGYTF
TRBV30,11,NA,CAWSVSYEQYF
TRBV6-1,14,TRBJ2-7,CASSEAGATYEQYF
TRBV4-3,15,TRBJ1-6,CASSQVWRNNSPLHF
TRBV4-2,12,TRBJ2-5,CASSQEGMAQYF
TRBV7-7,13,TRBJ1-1,CASSQGQNTEAFF
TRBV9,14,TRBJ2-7,CASSVAGGYEKQYF
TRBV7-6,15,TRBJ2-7,CASRPQGPGPYEQYF
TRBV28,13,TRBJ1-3,CASELDRGNTIYF
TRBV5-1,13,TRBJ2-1,CASSWRGADEQFF
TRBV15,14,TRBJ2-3,CATAIGDLTDTQYF
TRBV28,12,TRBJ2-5,CASSLSWETQYF
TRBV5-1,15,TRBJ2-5,CASSSGTSGQETQYF
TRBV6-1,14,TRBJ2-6,CASSGSSGANVLTF
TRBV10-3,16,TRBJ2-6,CAISGSVNSGANVLTF
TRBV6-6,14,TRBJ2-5,CASNGLAGVETQYF
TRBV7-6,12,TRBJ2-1,CASSSYYNEQFF
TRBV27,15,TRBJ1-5,CASSSRGQANQPQHF
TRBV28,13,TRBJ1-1,CASTMGQNTEAFF
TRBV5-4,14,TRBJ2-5,CASSSADRRETQYF
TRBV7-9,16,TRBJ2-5,CASSLDATESKETQYF
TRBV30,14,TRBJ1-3,CAWSVKGGKNTIYF
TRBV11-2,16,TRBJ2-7,CASSLVVGSGFYEQYF
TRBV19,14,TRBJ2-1,CASSEQGAYNEQFF
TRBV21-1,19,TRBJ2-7,CASTKFPGLAGPSSYEQYF
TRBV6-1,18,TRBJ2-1,CASSVMASGSYAYNEQFF